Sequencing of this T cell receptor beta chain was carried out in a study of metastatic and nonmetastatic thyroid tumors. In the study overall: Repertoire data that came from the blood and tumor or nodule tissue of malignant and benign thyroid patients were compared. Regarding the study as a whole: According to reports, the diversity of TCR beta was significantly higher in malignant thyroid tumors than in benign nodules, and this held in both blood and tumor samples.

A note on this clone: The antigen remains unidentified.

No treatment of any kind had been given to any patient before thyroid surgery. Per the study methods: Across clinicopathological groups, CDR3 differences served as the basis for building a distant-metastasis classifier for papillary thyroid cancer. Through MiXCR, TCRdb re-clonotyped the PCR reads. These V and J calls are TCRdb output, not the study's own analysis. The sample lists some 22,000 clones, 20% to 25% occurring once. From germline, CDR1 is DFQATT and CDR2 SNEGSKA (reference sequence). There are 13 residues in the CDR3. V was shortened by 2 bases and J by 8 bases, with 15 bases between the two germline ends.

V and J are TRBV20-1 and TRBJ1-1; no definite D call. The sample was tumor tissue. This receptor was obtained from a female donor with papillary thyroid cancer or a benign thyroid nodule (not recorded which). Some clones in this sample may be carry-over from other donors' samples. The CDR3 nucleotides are TGCAGTGCTAGAAAGCCCAGTGTCTCGGAAGCTTTCTTT. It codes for CSARKPSVSEAFF.